The sequence of this T cell receptor beta chain was determined in a study of monozygotic twins with inflammatory bowel disease. Broader study findings: Clonotype overlap with others was lower in IBD patients than in healthy twins, a difference that was greatest with disease activity. Concordant and discordant twins showed no difference in repertoire similarity, possibly from limited power.

Looked up from germline, CDR1 is SGHRS and CDR2 is YFSETQ. This CDR3 is built from 15 residues. The TCR libraries each used total RNA (approximately 3,200 ng per library). TCRdb reprocessed the 5' RACE reads, keeping one entry per CDR3 protein, no DNA. Recorded for this sample: fewer than 200,000 distinct CDR3 sequences. As regards this clonotype: Antigen: not known.

Whole blood without T cell sorting served as the source of isolated total RNA. Source material: blood. This chain uses TRBV5-1 with TRBJ2-1; TCRdb indicates TRBD1, and absent DNA this call remains unverified. The TCR comes from a human donor with ulcerative colitis or Crohn's disease, or a healthy co-twin of an affected twin (not recorded which). This CDR3 is CASSTRQGWGYEQFF.